Below are 24 T cell receptor beta chains sequenced from a single sample in a study of CD8+CD57+ T cells in acquired aplastic anemia. Profiles of TCR beta VDJ and CDR3 were generated from a genomic DNA template. MiXCR, applied by TCRdb to the reads, yields one record per CDR3 protein. This sample has about 140,000 distinct CDR3 sequences, with around two fifths found just once. The specimen was sorted CD4+, CD8+, or CD8+CD57+ T cells (not recorded which) from PBMCs. The source of these receptors is a human donor in good health, serving as a control.

This clonotype has more than one count but fewer than ten. The chain carries TRBV6-2 or TRBV6-3 and TRBJ1-6; D ambiguous. This CDR3 spans 18 amino acids. Deletions cut 0 bases from V and 0 bases from J, with 12 bases between. Looked up from germline, CDR1 is MNHEY and CDR2 is SVGEGT. CDR3 bases: TGTGCCAGCAGTTACTCGGTTCCAGGAAGCTCCTATAATTCACCCCTCCACTTT. Translating gives CASSYSVPGSSYNSPLHF.

This clonotype appeared many times. The chain couples TRBV2 to TRBJ1-2; 7 nucleotides agree with TRBD1. The junction had 5 bases not matched to a gene; V was cut back by 4 bases and J by 3 bases. CDR1 and CDR2 from the germline V gene are SNHLY and FYNNEI. This CDR3 contains 14 residues. Here the CDR3 DNA reads TGTGCCAGCAGTGTACAGGGGCGCGACTATGGCTACACCTTC. This gives the protein CASSVQGRDYGYTF.

The chain has TRBV20-1 and TRBJ2-5, with TRBD1 identical over 9 bases. CDR3 length equals 15 residues. From germline, CDR1 is DFQATT and CDR2 SNEGSKA (reference sequence). The V gene end was trimmed by 3 bases and the J gene end by 4 bases; junction bases not matched to a gene: 9. For the CDR3, the DNA is TGCAGTGCTAGGACGGACAGGGGTTTTCCAGAGACCCAGTACTTC. Protein sequence: CSARTDRGFPETQYF.

Points on this clonotype: A read error may be the cause here, since a much bigger clone is one base away. The chain recombines TRBV9 with TRBJ1-1, with D perhaps matching TRBD1 (5 bases). The CDR3 totals 15 residues. Germline V gene lookup returns CDR1 SGDLS and CDR2 YYNGEE. The CDR3 sequence: CAGRATGTQAGEAFF. The DNA for the CDR3 is TGTGCCGGCAGAGCTACCGGGACCCAAGCGGGGGAAGCTTTCTTT.

Of note for this clonotype: Since a much larger clone is just one base distant, this may be a read error. The chain recombines TRBV7-2 with TRBJ2-2; D possibly corresponds to TRBD1 (5 bases). V lost 3 bases and J 9 bases, leaving 8 bases between the germline ends. Per germline, CDR1 SGHTA and CDR2 FQGNSA. The CDR3 runs 12 residues. This chain's CDR3 is CASSFQGRELFF. Here the CDR3 DNA reads TGTGCCAGCAGCTTCCAGGGAAGGGAGCTGTTTTTT.

The J gene is TRBJ1-1, the V gene TRBV5-6; 8 bases are shared with TRBD1. CDR3 length: 14 amino acids. V was pared by 4 bases and J by 1 base, with 3 bases of the junction left unmatched. CDR1 is SGHDT, CDR2 YYEEEE, per germline. The CDR3 DNA follows: TGTGCCAGCAGCCGGGACAGGAGGAACACTGAAGCTTTCTTT. Protein product: CASSRDRRNTEAFF.

V gene TRBV6-5 combines with J gene TRBJ1-2, with D maybe TRBD1 (6 bases). Trimming took off 4 bases at V and 4 bases at J, with 16 bases between the two ends. The CDR3 has 15 residues. CDR1 MNHEY and CDR2 SVGAGI come from the germline V gene. CDR3 bases: TGTGCCAGCAGTTTAGACCGGGACAACCTCTATGGCTACACCTTC. This gives the protein CASSLDRDNLYGYTF.

The table lists this clonotype with many counts. This chain connects TRBV4-1 to TRBJ2-6; D is perhaps TRBD1 or TRBD2 (5 bases each). Per germline, CDR1 MGHRA and CDR2 YSYEKL. Trimming left V 0 bases short and J 4 bases short, with 10 bases between. This CDR3 comprises 16 residues. CDR3: CASSQDRGAGANVLTF. CDR3 DNA sequence: TGCGCCAGCAGCCAAGATAGGGGAGCCGGGGCCAACGTCCTGACTTTC.

This clonotype was detected only a few times. The chain employs TRBV5-4 and TRBJ1-2; a weak D match, TRBD1 (6 bases). CDR1 is SGHNT and CDR2 is YYREEE in the germline V gene (reference sequence). Trimming cost V 3 bases and J 2 bases, with 20 bases left between them. This CDR3 is built from 17 residues. The CDR3 sequence is CASSSLDSSNPNYGYTF. DNA of the CDR3: TGTGCCAGCAGCTCCCTGGACAGCTCCAATCCCAACTATGGCTACACCTTC.

Concerning this clonotype itself: Germline and junction disagree at one end, which may indicate a read error. The chain joins TRBV6-5 to TRBJ2-4; D might be TRBD1 or TRBD2, each matching 6 bases. CDR3 length: 12 amino acids. The germline V gene has CDR1 MNHEY and CDR2 SVGAGI. In nucleotides, the CDR3 is TGTGCCAGCAGTTTGGAGGGGGGTGGTCAAGGCTTC. Translation: CASSLEGGGQGF.

Comment on this clonotype: A much larger clonotype is one base distant, so this may be a read error. This sequence joins TRBV11-1 and TRBJ1-3, with D perhaps TRBD1 (6 bases). In germline, CDR1 is SGHAT, CDR2 FQDESV (reference sequence). This CDR3 has 16 amino acids. In DNA, the CDR3 is TGTGCCGGCAGCGTAGCTCAAGGGGGACCTGGAAACACCATATATTTT. Its protein is CAGSVAQGGPGNTIYF.

This clonotype was counted many times. The chain joins TRBV20-1 to TRBJ2-2; D is unresolved. V lost 6 bases and J 4 bases, leaving 18 bases between the germline ends. From germline, CDR1 is DFQATT and CDR2 SNEGSKA (reference sequence). The CDR3 is 15 residues long. CDR3: CSAGRSDLTTGELFF. CDR3 nucleotides: TGCAGTGCCGGACGGTCGGACCTAACCACCGGGGAGCTGTTTTTT.

This clonotype was seen more than once but under ten times. The chain joins TRBV18 to TRBJ2-3; the match to TRBD2 covers 7 bases. The germline CDR1 and CDR2 sequences are KGHSH and LQKENI. The CDR3 has 15 amino acids. Losses at the gene ends were 3 bases for V and 10 bases for J; bases not matched to a gene: 13. DNA for the CDR3: TGTGCCAGCTCACCTCTCCGGGACTATCCTGCCCCGCAGTATTTT. It codes for CASSPLRDYPAPQYF.

This clonotype was found many times. V and J are TRBV9 and TRBJ1-2; TRBD1 matches 7 bases. Germline trimming cut 3 bases from V and 4 bases from J; bases unmatched to any gene: 6. CDR3 length equals 14 residues. Germline CDR1 SGDLS, CDR2 YYNGEE. The CDR3 region is CASSAGQHFYGYTF. The CDR3 DNA sequence: TGTGCCAGCAGCGCGGGACAGCATTTCTATGGCTACACCTTC.

This clonotype was counted ten times or more. The chain employs TRBV30 and TRBJ1-6; D is ambiguous. The V gene's germline CDR1 is GTSNPN and CDR2 SVGIG (reference sequence). The CDR3 runs 14 residues. The V and J ends lost 0 bases and 8 bases respectively, with 11 bases between them. The CDR3 DNA follows: TGTGCCTGGAGTGTACGTGGCAATTATTCACCCCTCCACTTT. Translating it yields CAWSVRGNYSPLHF.

The CDR3 is CASRGTRGSNQPQHF. The CDR3 coding sequence is TGTGCCAGCAGAGGAACCAGGGGAAGCAATCAGCCCCAGCATTTT. The gene calls are TRBV2 and TRBJ1-5; tentatively, D is TRBD1 (6 bases). The CDR3 has 15 residues. Per germline, CDR1 SNHLY and CDR2 FYNNEI. Trimming took off 6 bases at V and 1 base at J, with 13 bases between the two ends. Variable domain in full (rest from reference TRBV2 and TRBJ1-5): EPEVTQTPSHQVTQMGQEVILRCVPISNHLYFYWYRQILGQKVEFLVSFYNNEISEKSEIFDDQFSVERPDGSNFTLKIRSTKLEDSAMYFCASRGTRGSNQPQHFGDGTRLSIL.

The chain couples TRBV29-1 to TRBJ2-1; D is uncertain. The CDR3 consists of 14 residues. Germline V lookup: CDR1 SQVTM, CDR2 ANQGSEA. The ends were cut back, 2 bases at V and 1 base at J, with 9 bases in the middle. CDR3 in DNA: TGCAGCGTTGAATTGTTGAATTCCTACAATGAGCAGTTCTTC. Encoded protein: CSVELLNSYNEQFF.

The V and J genes are TRBV24-1 and TRBJ2-3, with D perhaps TRBD2 (6 bases). The CDR3 spans 17 residues. Germline CDR1 KGHDR, CDR2 SFDVKD. Deletions cut 4 bases from V and 6 bases from J, with 22 bases between. This chain's CDR3 is CATSEPLWDLPPDTQYF. CDR3 coding DNA: TGTGCCACCAGTGAACCTCTGTGGGACTTGCCCCCCGATACGCAGTATTTT.

This clonotype showed up many times. The chain couples TRBV3-1 to TRBJ2-3, with unresolved D. The germline V gene has CDR1 LGHDT and CDR2 YNNKEL (reference sequence). Trimming left V 3 bases short and J 0 bases short, with 4 bases between. The length of the CDR3 is 13 residues. CDR3 residues: CASSHPSTDTQYF. For the CDR3, the DNA is TGTGCCAGCAGCCATCCAAGCACAGATACGCAGTATTTT.

This clonotype was picked up a small number of times. V gene TRBV11-2 combines with J gene TRBJ2-2, with 8 bases identical to TRBD2. The germline V gene has CDR1 SGHAT and CDR2 FQNNGV. The CDR3 runs 15 residues. Trimming took 5 bases from V and 3 from J; bases not matched to a gene: 5. The CDR3 DNA sequence: TGTGCCAGCAGCCCCAGCGGGAGCTACACCGGGGAGCTGTTTTTT. Translating gives CASSPSGSYTGELFF.

This clonotype was seen repeatedly, ten times or more. This rearrangement joins TRBV7-9 to TRBJ2-3, with TRBD1 identical over 7 bases. The V gene end was trimmed by 3 bases and the J gene end by 1 base; junction bases not matched to a gene: 7. The CDR3 has 16 residues. Germline V gene sequence: CDR1 SEHNR, CDR2 FQNEAQ (reference sequence). The CDR3 is CASSFPTGAGTDTQYF. The CDR3 bases are TGTGCCAGCAGCTTCCCAACAGGGGCCGGCACAGATACGCAGTATTTT.

In its sample, this clonotype was seen once. The junction departs from germline at one end; a sequencing error may be responsible. This chain uses TRBV20-1 with TRBJ2-7; D is possibly TRBD2 (6 bases). CDR1 DFQATT and CDR2 SNEGSKA come from the germline V gene (reference sequence). This CDR3 spans 16 amino acids. In DNA, the CDR3 is TGCGGTGCCGGGATGGGGGAGCGGGCCAGCTCCTACGAGCAGTACTTC. Protein: CGAGMGERASSYEQYF.

Ten or more counts support this clonotype. V usage is TRBV9 and J usage is TRBJ2-3; 8 positions agree with TRBD2. The CDR3 spans 14 residues. After removal of 6 bases from V and 2 bases from J, the junction contained 5 bases not matched to a gene. CDR1 and CDR2 from the germline V gene are SGDLS and YYNGEE. CDR3 sequence reads: CASNSGGSTDTQYF. CDR3 in DNA: TGTGCCAGCAACTCGGGGGGGTCCACAGATACGCAGTATTTT. Full variable domain (missing parts from reference TRBV9 and TRBJ2-3): DSGVTQTPKHLITATGQRVTLRCSPRSGDLSVYWYQQSLDQGLQFLIQYYNGEERAKGNILERFSAQQFPDLHSELNLSSLELGDSALYFCASNSGGSTDTQYFGPGTRLTVL.

The V gene is TRBV19, the J gene TRBJ1-1; D call uncertain. The CDR3 has 13 amino acids. Germline CDR1 is LNHDA and CDR2 is SQIVND (reference sequence). V was cut by 3 bases and J by 3 bases, with 8 bases left in between. The CDR3 spells CASSIGQHTEAFF. Written as DNA, the CDR3 is TGTGCCAGTAGTATTGGGCAGCACACTGAAGCTTTCTTT.